This T cell receptor (beta chain) was retrieved from a study of T-cell reconstitution after alpha-beta-depleted transplantation in children. In germline, CDR1 is SEHNR, CDR2 FQNEAQ (reference sequence). This CDR3 region has 13 residues. V was cut by 5 bases and J by 3 bases, with 11 bases left in between. The authors prepared the TCRbeta library with unique molecular identifiers. TCRdb fed the PCR reads into MiXCR, producing one record per CDR3 protein. This sample carries 190,000 or so distinct CDR3 sequences, roughly 6.8% of them seen once, and the ten largest clones take around 3.1%. This clonotype was seen ten or more times.

The starting material was PBMCs from the stem cell graft donor, obtained from the stem cell graft. The receptor was isolated from a human donor who donated a stem cell graft to a child with Wiskott-Aldrich syndrome. The V and J genes are TRBV7-9 and TRBJ2-7, with a tentative D call TRBD1 (6 bases). CDR3: CASSIGTSYEQYF. The CDR3 DNA sequence: TGTGCCAGCAGCATCGGGACAAGCTACGAGCAGTACTTC.